This paragraph covers one T cell receptor beta chain sequence. What it binds is not known. The length of the CDR3 is 15 residues. V was clipped by 4 bases and J by 0 bases; unmatched bases: 4. Germline V gene sequence: CDR1 SGHAT, CDR2 FQNNGV. TCRdb recomputed calls from the reads with MiXCR, one row per CDR3 protein. The sample records more than 30,000 distinct CDR3 sequences, approximately 52% being singletons. This record comes from a study of T cell repertoires in cytomegalovirus infection. Background on the study: Both recently identified HLA-C-restricted and well-studied HLA-B-restricted CMV epitopes were used in the study. Study-wide results and limits: Dominant in the ex vivo response were TCR beta clonotypes restricted by HLA-C and specific for CMV. Public TCR beta family frequency separated CMV-and-HLA carriers, including in an independent cohort.

Sequencing was performed on CD8+ T cells from cultured PBMCs, taken from culture after CMV antigen stimulation. The chain recombines TRBV11-2 with TRBJ2-3; 7 bases are a match to TRBD2. This receptor was obtained from a human donor in good health (CMV status not recorded). Some clones in this sample may be carry-over from other donors' samples. CDR3 sequence reads: CASSSSGASTDTQYF. In DNA form, the CDR3 reads TGTGCCAGCAGCTCTAGCGGAGCCAGCACAGATACGCAGTATTTT.